These T cell receptor beta chains were read from a single sample in a study of shared clonotypes between healthy human individuals. Clones were sequenced by immunoSEQ multiplex PCR, and TCRdb holds only the in-frame ones, with some missing. The profile shows approximately 2,000,000 clones, roughly 93% of them singletons. The sequencing input was naive CD8+ T cells from PBMCs. These receptors were obtained from a man aged 18 to 30 in good health. Some clones in this sample may be carry-over from other donors' samples. CDR3s include the opening cysteine and the closing phenylalanine or tryptophan. The D gene is left open where the match is weak. Not all rows give a size; the values are once, few, many and, for expanded clones, a class.

CDR3aa: CASSDPTRAGETQYF; CDR3nt: TGCGCCAGCAGTGACCCAACAAGGGCAGGGGAGACCCAGTACTTC; v_gene: TRBV10-1; abundance: NA; j_gene: TRBJ2-5; d_gene: NA
CDR3aa: CASSFGLAGGNEQFF; CDR3nt: TGTGCCAGCAGCTTCGGACTAGCGGGAGGAAATGAGCAGTTCTTC; v_gene: TRBV27; abundance: NA; j_gene: TRBJ2-1; d_gene: TRBD2
CDR3aa: CAWSGWTTGGNYGYTF; CDR3nt: TGTGCCTGGAGTGGGTGGACGACAGGGGGAAACTATGGCTACACCTTC; v_gene: TRBV30; abundance: NA; j_gene: TRBJ1-2; d_gene: TRBD1
CDR3aa: CASSLGPLDNTGELFF; CDR3nt: TGTGCCAGCAGTTTAGGCCCCCTGGACAACACCGGGGAGCTGTTTTTT; v_gene: TRBV28; abundance: once; j_gene: TRBJ2-2; d_gene: NA
CDR3aa: CASRPPGQNGYTF; CDR3nt: TGTGCCAGCAGACCTCCGGGACAGAATGGCTACACCTTC; v_gene: TRBV7-2; abundance: NA; j_gene: TRBJ1-2; d_gene: TRBD1
CDR3aa: CASSLERRGTGNTIYF; CDR3nt: TGTGCCAGCAGCTTGGAGCGGCGAGGTACTGGAAACACCATATATTTT; v_gene: TRBV5-6; abundance: NA; j_gene: TRBJ1-3; d_gene: NA
CDR3aa: CASSLEAGAHNEQFF; CDR3nt: TGTGCCAGCAGCTTAGAAGCGGGAGCCCACAATGAGCAGTTCTTC; v_gene: TRBV7-8; abundance: NA; j_gene: TRBJ2-1; d_gene: TRBD2
CDR3aa: CAAGGPYNEQFF; CDR3nt: TGTGCGGCGGGAGGGCCTTACAATGAGCAGTTCTTC; v_gene: TRBV7-2; abundance: NA; j_gene: TRBJ2-1; d_gene: TRBD2
CDR3aa: CASSLSGGSTDTQYF; CDR3nt: TGTGCCAGCAGCCTATCCGGGGGTAGCACAGATACGCAGTATTTT; v_gene: TRBV28; abundance: NA; j_gene: TRBJ2-3; d_gene: NA
CDR3aa: CASRSSGETQYF; CDR3nt: TGTGCCAGCAGATCCTCGGGAGAGACCCAGTACTTC; v_gene: TRBV27; abundance: NA; j_gene: TRBJ2-5; d_gene: NA
CDR3aa: CASSLLAGEGETQYF; CDR3nt: TGTGCCAGCAGTTTACTAGCGGGAGAAGGAGAGACCCAGTACTTC; v_gene: TRBV27; abundance: once; j_gene: TRBJ2-5; d_gene: TRBD2
CDR3aa: CASSPLGLARTGELFF; CDR3nt: TGTGCCAGCAGTCCACTAGGACTAGCGCGCACCGGGGAGCTGTTTTTT; v_gene: TRBV27; abundance: NA; j_gene: TRBJ2-2; d_gene: TRBD2
CDR3aa: CASSYGLAGDGYEQYF; CDR3nt: TGTGCCAGCAGTTACGGACTAGCGGGAGATGGTTACGAGCAGTACTTC; v_gene: TRBV6-5; abundance: NA; j_gene: TRBJ2-7; d_gene: TRBD2
CDR3aa: CASSLASDSPYEQYF; CDR3nt: TGTGCCAGCAGCTTAGCCTCGGACAGCCCCTACGAGCAGTACTTC; v_gene: TRBV11-2; abundance: NA; j_gene: TRBJ2-7; d_gene: NA
CDR3aa: CASSGMGQGYEQYF; CDR3nt: TGTGCCAGCAGTGGGATGGGACAGGGTTACGAGCAGTACTTC; v_gene: TRBV2; abundance: NA; j_gene: TRBJ2-7; d_gene: TRBD1
CDR3aa: CASSEWDRWSEKLFF; CDR3nt: TGTGCCAGCAGCGAATGGGACAGGTGGTCTGAAAAACTGTTTTTT; v_gene: TRBV9; abundance: NA; j_gene: TRBJ1-4; d_gene: TRBD1
CDR3aa: CASSQDEASAYNEQFF; CDR3nt: TGTGCCAGCAGCCAAGATGAGGCCAGTGCCTACAATGAGCAGTTCTTC; v_gene: TRBV4-2; abundance: NA; j_gene: TRBJ2-1; d_gene: NA
CDR3aa: CASSLGFSYEQYF; CDR3nt: TGTGCCAGCAGTTTAGGGTTCTCCTACGAGCAGTACTTC; v_gene: TRBV28; abundance: NA; j_gene: TRBJ2-7; d_gene: NA
CDR3aa: CSGRGNTGELFF; CDR3nt: TGCAGCGGGAGAGGGAACACCGGGGAGCTGTTTTTT; v_gene: TRBV29-1; abundance: NA; j_gene: TRBJ2-2; d_gene: NA
CDR3aa: CASSVGSPSTDTQYF; CDR3nt: TGTGCCAGCAGCGTAGGTAGCCCTAGCACAGATACGCAGTATTTT; v_gene: TRBV9; abundance: NA; j_gene: TRBJ2-3; d_gene: NA
CDR3aa: CAILKQGGPEGAGELFF; CDR3nt: TGTGCCATCCTTAAACAGGGGGGTCCGGAGGGCGCCGGGGAGCTGTTTTTT; v_gene: TRBV10-3; abundance: NA; j_gene: TRBJ2-2; d_gene: TRBD1
CDR3aa: CASRFREQVDYEQYF; CDR3nt: TGTGCCAGTAGATTCCGGGAGCAGGTGGACTACGAGCAGTACTTC; v_gene: TRBV6-5; abundance: NA; j_gene: TRBJ2-7; d_gene: NA
CDR3aa: CASSQDRVRIQFRDEQYF; CDR3nt: TGCGCCAGCAGCCAAGATAGGGTTCGAATCCAATTCAGGGACGAGCAGTACTTC; v_gene: TRBV4-3; abundance: NA; j_gene: TRBJ2-7; d_gene: NA
CDR3aa: CASSLLYTAYEQYF; CDR3nt: TGTGCCAGCAGCTTATTGTACACGGCATACGAGCAGTACTTC; v_gene: TRBV7-9; abundance: once; j_gene: TRBJ2-7; d_gene: NA